The 26 T cell receptor beta chains below all came from one sample that was sequenced in a study of CD8 T cells in ankylosing spondylitis. TCRdb passed the 5' RACE reads through MiXCR, listing each CDR3 protein once. The sample lists approximately 140,000 distinct CDR3 sequences; about a tenth were seen once. Sample: blood, either unsorted or a sorted T cell fraction (not recorded which). The receptors derive from a male donor with ankylosing spondylitis or in good health (not recorded which).

The chain recombines TRBV6-1 with TRBJ1-3; perhaps TRBD1 as D (6 bases). The CDR3 sequence is 17 residues long. The ends were cut back, 5 bases at V and 2 bases at J, with 19 bases in the middle. Germline V CDR1 and CDR2: MNHNS, SASEGT. This CDR3 is CASSRSPVGHPGNTIYF. In nucleotides, the CDR3 is TGTGCCAGCAGTAGATCTCCGGTGGGACACCCTGGAAACACCATATATTTT.

Ten or more counts support this clonotype. V usage is TRBV15 and J usage is TRBJ2-5; D is uncertain. Trimming shortened V by 0 bases and J by 5 bases, and 7 bases separated the two germline ends. Germline CDR1 and CDR2: LNHNV and YYDKDF (reference sequence). CDR3 length equals 13 residues. The CDR3 region is CATSRDSLETQYF. For the CDR3, the DNA is TGTGCCACCAGCAGAGATAGCCTGGAGACCCAGTACTTC.

This clonotype occurred a few times. This rearrangement joins TRBV2 to TRBJ2-3, with D perhaps TRBD1 (9 bases). V lost 8 bases to trimming and J lost 2 bases, with 26 bases between them. Germline loops: CDR1 SNHLY, CDR2 FYNNEI. The CDR3 runs 18 residues. The DNA of the CDR3 is TGTGCCAGCTGTACCGGGACAGGGAGCGGGGGACCCACAGATACGCAGTATTTT. Amino acid sequence: CASCTGTGSGGPTDTQYF. Together with reference TRBV2 and TRBJ2-3, the CDR3 gives the full variable domain: EPEVTQTPSHQVTQMGQEVILRCVPISNHLYFYWYRQILGQKVEFLVSFYNNEISEKSEIFDDQFSVERPDGSNFTLKIRSTKLEDSAMYFCASCTGTGSGGPTDTQYFGPGTRLTVL.

This sequence joins TRBV7-2 and TRBJ2-4; 14 bases line up with TRBD2. Germline V gene sequence: CDR1 SGHTA, CDR2 FQGNSA. Trimming took 5 bases from V and 7 from J; bases not matched to a gene: 10. CDR3 size: 17 residues. The CDR3 region has the DNA TGTGCCAGCAGCCCACGTGGGACTAGCGGGGGTGTGAACATTCAGTACTTC. Translation: CASSPRGTSGGVNIQYF.

This clonotype has a count of ten or more. An end of the junction differs from the germline gene, which may be a read error. This chain joins TRBV2 and TRBJ2-2; 7 bases align to TRBD1. Germline CDR1 and CDR2: SNHLY and FYNNEI. The CDR3 is 15 amino acids. CDR3 DNA sequence: TGTGCCAGCAGCGAAGGGGGCATGAACACCGGGGAGCTGTTTTTT. This gives the protein CASSEGGMNTGELFF.

This clonotype was counted a few times. This chain joins TRBV9 and TRBJ2-1; 9 nucleotides agree with TRBD2. The CDR3 runs 16 residues. The V gene end was trimmed by 4 bases and the J gene end by 3 bases; junction bases not matched to a gene: 8. From germline, CDR1 is SGDLS and CDR2 YYNGEE. The CDR3 DNA reads as TGTGCCAGCAGCCCCCGGGGGACTAGCAGCTACAATGAGCAGTTCTTC. It is translated as CASSPRGTSSYNEQFF.

This clonotype was seen repeatedly, ten times or more. This sequence joins TRBV29-1 and TRBJ2-1; 7 positions match TRBD2. CDR1 is SQVTM and CDR2 is ANQGSEA in the germline V gene. This CDR3 comprises 14 residues. The ends lost 2 bases at V and 4 bases at J; junction bases unmatched: 5. This CDR3 is CSVERGGRYNEQFF. The CDR3 DNA reads TGCAGCGTTGAACGTGGCGGGAGATACAATGAGCAGTTCTTC.

The chain recombines TRBV12-3 or TRBV12-4 with TRBJ1-5; D might be TRBD1 (5 bases). V was shortened by 1 base and J by 11 bases, with 12 bases between the two germline ends. This CDR3 spans 13 amino acids. The CDR3 DNA sequence: TGTGCCAGCAGTTTAGTGGGGGGTGGGACCCAGCATTTT. Its translation is CASSLVGGGTQHF.

This clonotype was observed many times. The CDR3 sequence: CSAGLVAETQYF. CDR3 DNA sequence: TGCAGCGCGGGACTAGTGGCAGAGACCCAGTACTTC. The chain uses TRBV29-1 and TRBJ2-5; 8 bases map to TRBD2. The trim removed 7 bases at V and 4 bases at J, leaving 5 bases unmatched. This CDR3 spans 12 amino acids. Germline CDR1 SQVTM, CDR2 ANQGSEA.

This clonotype was detected only a few times. The chain has TRBV20-1 and TRBJ2-5, with D unresolved. Germline CDR1 and CDR2: DFQATT and SNEGSKA (reference sequence). This CDR3 spans 14 amino acids. The V gene lost 6 bases and the J gene lost 2 bases, with 16 bases spanning the gap. The CDR3 loop reads CSAPRAGAQETQYF. The CDR3 region has the DNA TGCAGTGCCCCTCGGGCCGGAGCGCAAGAGACCCAGTACTTC.

Worth noting for this clonotype: This clone may be a read error of a much larger clone one base away. The chain combines TRBV5-6 with TRBJ1-3; D perhaps matches TRBD1 (5 bases). Germline assignment: CDR1 SGHDT and CDR2 YYEEEE. The CDR3 spans 15 residues. The CDR3 protein is CASSLDSFSGDTIYF. In DNA form, the CDR3 reads TGTGCCAGCAGCCTTGACAGCTTCTCTGGAGACACCATATATTTT. Full variable domain (rest looked up from reference TRBV5-6 and TRBJ1-3): DAGVTQSPTHLIKTRGQQVTLRCSPKSGHDTVSWYQQALGQGPQFIFQYYEEEERQRGNFPDRFSGHQFPNYSSELNVNALLLGDSALYLCASSLDSFSGDTIYFGEGSWLTVV.

This clonotype was observed at least ten times. The chain is built from TRBV4-1 and TRBJ1-6; 11 bases map to TRBD1. V dropped 4 bases and J dropped 8; count of bases not matched to a gene: 7. Germline-derived CDR1 and CDR2 are MGHRA and YSYEKL. The CDR3 runs 16 residues. The DNA for the CDR3 is TGCGCCAGCAGCCGCCTAGGGGACAGGGGGGATTCACCCCTCCACTTT. Translating gives CASSRLGDRGDSPLHF.

This clonotype was seen ten or more times. This chain connects TRBV6-5 to TRBJ2-1, with D possibly matching TRBD1 (6 bases). The CDR3 consists of 14 residues. Trimming pared 2 bases from V and 2 bases from J, leaving 7 bases between. Looked up from germline, CDR1 is MNHEY and CDR2 is SVGAGI. The CDR3 protein is CASSYGGPYNEQFF. CDR3 bases: TGTGCCAGCAGTTACGGGGGCCCCTACAATGAGCAGTTCTTC.

This clonotype has at least ten counts. This chain links TRBV29-1 with TRBJ2-1; no clear D gene. The length of the CDR3 is 11 residues. The germline V gene has CDR1 SQVTM and CDR2 ANQGSEA. Trimming removed 7 bases at V and 9 bases at J, with 13 bases between. The CDR3 here is CSDPLGAEQFF. The DNA of the CDR3 is TGCAGCGATCCCTTGGGTGCTGAGCAGTTCTTC.

Of note for this clonotype: This may be a read error: a much more frequent sequence differs by one nucleotide. V usage is TRBV20-1 and J usage is TRBJ2-7, with 10 positions matching TRBD2. Per the germline V gene, CDR1 is DFQATT and CDR2 is SNEGSKA (reference sequence). Trimming cost V 8 bases and J 9 bases; bases outside gene matches: 13. CDR3 length: 13 residues. The CDR3 nucleotides are TGCAGTCCACGCGCTAGCGGGAGTGGGGGGCAGTACTTC. Its translation: CSPRASGSGGQYF.

This chain uses TRBV5-1 with TRBJ2-5, with D possibly being TRBD2 (5 bases). This CDR3 region has 15 residues. Germline V lookup: CDR1 SGHRS, CDR2 YFSETQ. Trimming took 0 bases from V and 0 from J, leaving 9 bases between them. CDR3 in DNA: TGCGCCAGCAGCTTGGCCGGGGAAAACCAAGAGACCCAGTACTTC. Protein sequence: CASSLAGENQETQYF. The complete variable domain, with remaining parts taken from reference TRBV5-1 and TRBJ2-5, reads KAGVTQTPRYLIKTRGQQVTLSCSPISGHRSVSWYQQTPGQGLQFLFEYFSETQRNKGNFPGRFSGRQFSNSRSEMNVSTLELGDSALYLCASSLAGENQETQYFGPGTRLLVL.

This clonotype showed up many times. The rearrangement joins TRBV20-1 to TRBJ2-5; D gene unclear. Germline V gives CDR1 DFQATT, CDR2 SNEGSKA (reference sequence). There are 13 residues in the CDR3. Between the trimmed V and J ends, which lost 2 bases and 6 bases, there was a span of 13 bases. As DNA, the CDR3 is TGCAGTGCTAGACCGCAGCCTCCTAAGACCCAGTACTTC. The encoded protein is CSARPQPPKTQYF.

This clonotype was found many times. This chain joins TRBV5-1 and TRBJ2-7, with D perhaps TRBD1 or TRBD2 (5 bases each). Between the trimmed V and J ends, which lost 5 bases and 2 bases, there was a span of 11 bases. The CDR3 contains 13 residues. Germline CDR1 and CDR2: SGHRS and YFSETQ. The CDR3 spells CASSRDPTYEQYF. The CDR3 DNA follows: TGCGCCAGCAGTCGGGACCCAACCTACGAGCAGTACTTC.

This clonotype was seen many times. This chain links TRBV20-1 with TRBJ2-7; D not resolved. This CDR3 comprises 10 residues. Germline CDR1 is DFQATT and CDR2 is SNEGSKA (reference sequence). The V and J ends lost 6 bases and 3 bases respectively, with 6 bases between them. The CDR3 reads CSAQYYEQYF. The CDR3 DNA reads TGCAGTGCACAGTACTACGAGCAGTACTTC.

Many counts were recorded for this clonotype. J is TRBJ2-7 and V is TRBV12-3 or TRBV12-4; 7 bases are shared with TRBD2. Germline trimming cut 6 bases from V and 3 bases from J; bases unmatched to any gene: 8. The CDR3 extends over 14 amino acids. The CDR3 is CASRPQRDNYEQYF. The CDR3 region has the DNA TGTGCCAGCAGACCCCAGCGGGATAACTACGAGCAGTACTTC.

The chain links TRBV19 to TRBJ1-5; 8 bases are a match to TRBD1. This CDR3 is 17 amino acids long. V dropped 2 bases and J dropped 4; count of bases not matched to a gene: 10. CDR1 is LNHDA, CDR2 SQIVND, per germline (reference sequence). The CDR3 region is CASSIPSGQGNNQPQHF. Here the CDR3 DNA reads TGTGCCAGTAGTATACCCTCCGGACAGGGTAATAATCAGCCCCAGCATTTT.

This clonotype was seen a few times. The chain links TRBV7-2 to TRBJ2-5, with 11 bases lining up with TRBD1. Germline V lookup: CDR1 SGHTA, CDR2 FQGNSA. Trimming took 4 bases from V and 3 from J; bases not matched to a gene: 7. CDR3 size: 16 residues. CDR3 nucleotide sequence: TGTGCCAGCAGCTGGAGCCGGGACAGGGGGAAAGAGACCCAGTACTTC. Translation: CASSWSRDRGKETQYF. Using reference TRBV7-2 and TRBJ2-5 for the parts outside the CDR3, the full variable domain is GAGVSQSPSNKVTEKGKDVELRCDPISGHTALYWYRQSLGQGLEFLIYFQGNSAPDKSGLPSDRFSAERTGGSVSTLTIQRTQQEDSAVYLCASSWSRDRGKETQYFGPGTRLLVL.

This clonotype was recorded at least ten times. The V gene is TRBV20-1, the J gene TRBJ2-3; 8 positions agree with TRBD1. Germline V gives CDR1 DFQATT, CDR2 SNEGSKA (reference sequence). Unmatched junction bases numbered 6, after V lost 1 base and J lost 6 bases. This CDR3 comprises 14 residues. DNA of the CDR3: TGCAGTGCTAGAGGAGACAGGGGCGGGGATACGCAGTATTTT. This sequence encodes CSARGDRGGDTQYF.

The V and J genes are TRBV18 and TRBJ2-3; D possibly corresponds to TRBD1 (6 bases). From germline, CDR1 is KGHSH and CDR2 LQKENI. The germline V and J ends were trimmed by 3 bases and 5 bases, with 12 bases remaining between them. This CDR3 has 14 residues. CDR3 in amino acids: CASSPWAGEDTQYF. The CDR3 nucleotides read TGTGCCAGCTCACCCTGGGCAGGGGAAGATACGCAGTATTTT.

The rearrangement links TRBV5-1 to TRBJ2-7; either TRBD1 or TRBD2 may supply D (5 bases each). This CDR3 has 17 amino acids. Germline V gene sequence: CDR1 SGHRS, CDR2 YFSETQ. The ends were cut back, 0 bases at V and 0 bases at J, with 16 bases in the middle. CDR3 sequence (DNA): TGCGCCAGCAGCTTGGAGTGGATCGGGACCGTCTCCTACGAGCAGTACTTC. Its protein is CASSLEWIGTVSYEQYF.

J is TRBJ2-7 and V is TRBV5-1; D gene uncertain. Looked up from germline, CDR1 is SGHRS and CDR2 is YFSETQ. V lost 5 bases to trimming and J lost 0 bases, with 12 bases between them. The CDR3 runs to 14 residues. The CDR3 nucleotides read TGCGCCAGCAGTCCAGGCGGATCCTCCTACGAGCAGTACTTC. Translating it yields CASSPGGSSYEQYF.